The entry below gives a single T cell receptor beta chain sequence along with its context. This entry is derived from a study of blood T cell repertoires in COVID-19. V dropped 6 bases and J dropped 3; count of bases not matched to a gene: 8. This CDR3 comprises 15 residues. Germline CDR1 and CDR2: LNHDA and SQIVND (reference sequence). This table comes from immunoSEQ multiplex PCR, and its TCRdb copy is limited to in-frame clones, with some not included. The sample yields about 160,000 clones, approximately 90% seen once. This clonotype originated in a woman in her seventies with COVID-19, enrolled during active disease. The V gene is TRBV19, the J gene TRBJ2-5, with 9 nucleotides matching TRBD1. Sequenced: peripheral blood. The CDR3 protein is CASRAGTGREETQYF. As DNA, the CDR3 is TGTGCCAGTAGGGCCGGGACAGGGAGGGAAGAGACCCAGTACTTC.